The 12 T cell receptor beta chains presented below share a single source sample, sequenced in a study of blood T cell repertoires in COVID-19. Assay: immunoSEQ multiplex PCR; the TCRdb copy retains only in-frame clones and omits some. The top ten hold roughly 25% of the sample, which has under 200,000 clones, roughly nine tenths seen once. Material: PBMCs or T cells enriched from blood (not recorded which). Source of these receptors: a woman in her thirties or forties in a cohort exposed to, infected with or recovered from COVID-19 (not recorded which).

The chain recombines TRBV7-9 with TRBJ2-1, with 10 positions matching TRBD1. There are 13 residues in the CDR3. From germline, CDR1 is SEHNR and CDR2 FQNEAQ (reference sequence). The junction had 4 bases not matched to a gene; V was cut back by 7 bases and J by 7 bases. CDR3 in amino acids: CASIGQGGNEQFF. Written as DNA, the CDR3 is TGTGCCAGCATCGGACAGGGGGGGAATGAGCAGTTCTTC.

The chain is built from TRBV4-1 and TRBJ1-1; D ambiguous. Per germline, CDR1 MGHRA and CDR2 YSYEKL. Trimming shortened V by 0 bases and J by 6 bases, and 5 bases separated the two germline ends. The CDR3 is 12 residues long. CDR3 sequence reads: CASSQEGSEAFF. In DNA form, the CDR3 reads TGCGCCAGCAGCCAAGAGGGCTCTGAAGCTTTCTTT.

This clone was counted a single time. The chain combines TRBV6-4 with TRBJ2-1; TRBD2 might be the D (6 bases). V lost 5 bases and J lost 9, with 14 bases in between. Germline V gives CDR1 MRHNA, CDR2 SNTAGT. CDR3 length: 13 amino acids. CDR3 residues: CASSSAGFGEQFF. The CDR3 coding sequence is TGTGCCAGCAGTTCGGCGGGATTTGGTGAGCAGTTCTTC.

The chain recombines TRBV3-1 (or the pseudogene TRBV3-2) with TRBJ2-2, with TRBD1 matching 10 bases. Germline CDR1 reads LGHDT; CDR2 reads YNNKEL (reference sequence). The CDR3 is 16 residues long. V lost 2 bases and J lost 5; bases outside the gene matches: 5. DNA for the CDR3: TGTGCCAGCAGCCAACTCCGGGACAGGGGTACCGGGGAGCTGTTTTTT. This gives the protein CASSQLRDRGTGELFF.

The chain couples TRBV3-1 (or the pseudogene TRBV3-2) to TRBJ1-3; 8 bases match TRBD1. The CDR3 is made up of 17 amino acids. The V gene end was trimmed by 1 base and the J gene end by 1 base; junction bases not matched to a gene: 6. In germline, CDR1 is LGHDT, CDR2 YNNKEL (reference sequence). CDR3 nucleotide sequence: TGTGCCAGCAGCCAAGTATTGGACAGGGAATCTGGAAACACCATATATTTT. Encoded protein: CASSQVLDRESGNTIYF.

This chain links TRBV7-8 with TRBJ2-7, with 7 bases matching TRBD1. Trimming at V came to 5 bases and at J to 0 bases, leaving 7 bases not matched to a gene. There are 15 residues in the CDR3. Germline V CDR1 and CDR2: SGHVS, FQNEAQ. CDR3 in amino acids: CASSPFRDSSYEQYF. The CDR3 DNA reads TGTGCCAGCAGCCCCTTTCGGGACAGCTCCTACGAGCAGTACTTC.

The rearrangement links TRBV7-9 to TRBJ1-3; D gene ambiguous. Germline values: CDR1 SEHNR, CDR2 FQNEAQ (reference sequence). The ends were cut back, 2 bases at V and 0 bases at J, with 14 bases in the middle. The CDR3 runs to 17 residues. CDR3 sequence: CASSLTSQVGSGNTIYF. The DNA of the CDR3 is TGTGCCAGCAGCTTAACGTCCCAGGTGGGCTCTGGAAACACCATATATTTT.

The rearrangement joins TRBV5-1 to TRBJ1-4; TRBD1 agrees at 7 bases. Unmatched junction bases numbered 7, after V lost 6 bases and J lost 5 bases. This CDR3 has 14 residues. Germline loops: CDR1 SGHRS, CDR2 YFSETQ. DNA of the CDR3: TGCGCCAGCAAAGCCGGGACAGAAAATGAAAAACTGTTTTTT. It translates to CASKAGTENEKLFF.

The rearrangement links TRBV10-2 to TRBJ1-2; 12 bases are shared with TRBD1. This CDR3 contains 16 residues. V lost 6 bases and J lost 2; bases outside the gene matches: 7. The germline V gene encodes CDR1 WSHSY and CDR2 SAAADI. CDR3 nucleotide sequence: TGCGCCAGCAGAACCGGGACAGGGGGCAGAAACTATGGCTACACCTTC. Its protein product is CASRTGTGGRNYGYTF.

CDR3 in amino acids: CASSLGTNTDTQYF. For the CDR3, the DNA is TGTGCCAGCAGTTTGGGGACTAACACAGATACGCAGTATTTT. This chain joins TRBV6-5 and TRBJ2-3, with 7 bases aligning to TRBD2. The junction had 3 bases not matched to a gene; V was cut back by 4 bases and J by 2 bases. The CDR3 is made up of 14 amino acids. CDR1 MNHEY and CDR2 SVGAGI come from the germline V gene.

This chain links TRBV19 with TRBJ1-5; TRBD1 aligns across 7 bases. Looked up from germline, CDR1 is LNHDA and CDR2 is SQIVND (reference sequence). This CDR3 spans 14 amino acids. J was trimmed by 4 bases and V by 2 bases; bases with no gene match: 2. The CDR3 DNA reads TGTGCCAGTAGTATAAAACAGGGGAATCAGCCCCAGCATTTT. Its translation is CASSIKQGNQPQHF.

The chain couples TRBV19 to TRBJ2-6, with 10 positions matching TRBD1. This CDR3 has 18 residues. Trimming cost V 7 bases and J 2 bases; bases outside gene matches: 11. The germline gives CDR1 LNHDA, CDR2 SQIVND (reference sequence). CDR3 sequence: CASMPGTGDSAGANVLTF. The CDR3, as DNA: TGTGCCAGTATGCCGGGGACAGGGGATAGCGCTGGGGCCAACGTCCTGACTTTC.